The sequence of this T cell receptor beta chain was determined in a study of blood T cell repertoires in COVID-19. Whole-study context: Nucleic acid was either cDNA or gDNA, and it came from T cells, B-cell-depleted T cells, or PBMCs.

Sequencing was performed with immunoSEQ multiplex PCR; in TCRdb, only in-frame clones are kept and a portion is missing. This sample has about 310,000 clones, with 80% to 90% found just once. The germline V gene has CDR1 SGDLS and CDR2 YYNGEE. The V gene lost 3 bases and the J gene lost 7 bases, with 14 bases spanning the gap. CDR3 length equals 14 residues. What was sequenced was peripheral blood. V and J are TRBV9 and TRBJ2-1; D possibly corresponds to TRBD2 (6 bases). This TCR was recovered from a woman in her forties or fifties who had recovered from COVID-19. The CDR3 loop reads CASSGLASMNEQFF. Written as DNA, the CDR3 is TGTGCCAGCAGCGGGCTAGCGAGTATGAATGAGCAGTTCTTC.